The clone carrying this T cell receptor (beta chain) was detected only a few times. The germline V gene encodes CDR1 PRHDT and CDR2 FYEKMQ (reference sequence). The CDR3 contains 14 residues. V was trimmed by 5 bases and J by 2 bases, leaving 13 bases between them. The sample belongs to a study of T-cell reconstitution after alpha-beta-depleted transplantation in children. During its preparation, the TCRbeta library received unique molecular identifiers. TCRdb reprocessed the PCR reads with MiXCR, giving one entry per CDR3 protein. The sample lists hundreds of thousands of distinct CDR3 sequences, roughly 18% seen once, with roughly 3.3% in the top ten.

The sample in question was PBMCs from the stem cell graft donor, obtained from the stem cell graft. The chain is built from TRBV13 and TRBJ2-7; perhaps D is TRBD1 or TRBD2 (5 bases each). This sequence was found in a human donor who donated a stem cell graft to a child with acute lymphoblastic leukemia. The CDR3 DNA follows: TGTGCCAGCAGCGACCGGGACCTTACCTACGAGCAGTACTTC. Its translation is CASSDRDLTYEQYF. Combining the CDR3 with reference TRBV13 and TRBJ2-7 gives the whole variable domain AAGVIQSPRHLIKEKRETATLKCYPIPRHDTVYWYQQGPGQDPQFLISFYEKMQSDKGSIPDRFSAQQFSDYHSELNMSSLELGDSALYFCASSDRDLTYEQYFGPGTRLTVT.